Shown below are 11 T cell receptor beta chains from a single sample sequenced in a study of graft-versus-host responses after intestinal transplantation. Their recognized antigens are unknown. The method was immunoSEQ multiplex PCR; TCRdb's version includes in-frame clones alone and lacks a portion of them. The sample records about 90,000 clones, about 93% being singletons. Material: unstimulated CD8+ T cells sorted from spleen or lymph node cells, obtained before transplant. These receptors originate from a human donor who was the organ donor for an intestinal transplant.

V is TRBV19 and J is TRBJ1-6; D possibly corresponds to TRBD1 (6 bases). The CDR3 loop spans 15 amino acids. The germline V gene encodes CDR1 LNHDA and CDR2 SQIVND (reference sequence). V lost 3 bases to trimming and J lost 7 bases, with 13 bases between them. The CDR3 nucleotides are TGTGCCAGTAGTATGGGGGCCACGGCGAATTCACCCCTCCACTTT. Protein product: CASSMGATANSPLHF.

This chain's CDR3 is CATEPWGVNTEAFF. The CDR3 DNA sequence: TGTGCCACGGAACCCTGGGGGGTAAACACTGAAGCTTTCTTT. The genes are TRBV30 and TRBJ1-1, with a weak D call TRBD1 (5 bases). This CDR3 region has 14 residues. In germline, CDR1 is GTSNPN, CDR2 SVGIG (reference sequence). Trimming shortened V by 8 bases and J by 2 bases, and 18 bases separated the two germline ends.

This chain joins TRBV5-8 and TRBJ2-1, with a possible D match to TRBD1 (5 bases). Germline V gene lookup returns CDR1 SGHTS and CDR2 YDEGEE. CDR3 size: 13 residues. V lost 4 bases, J lost 8 bases, and 13 bases lay in between. The DNA for the CDR3 is TGTGCCAGCAGCCTCCAGGGTGGCCATGAGCAGTTCTTC. Translation: CASSLQGGHEQFF.

The chain combines TRBV7-9 with TRBJ2-7; 9 bases line up with TRBD1. Germline loops: CDR1 SEHNR, CDR2 FQNEAQ (reference sequence). This CDR3 region has 16 residues. V trimming: 4 bases; J trimming: 5 bases; junction bases outside the gene matches: 12. CDR3 sequence: CASSSTYRDRDHEQYF. CDR3 sequence (DNA): TGTGCCAGCAGCTCAACCTACCGGGACAGGGACCACGAGCAGTACTTC.

The V and J genes are TRBV6-1 and TRBJ1-5; 10 positions agree with TRBD1. The CDR3 length is 15 residues. V lost 3 bases, J lost 6 bases, and 5 bases stayed unmatched. The germline gives CDR1 MNHNS, CDR2 SASEGT. CDR3 loop: CASSDGTGVVQPQHF. The CDR3 DNA reads as TGTGCCAGCAGTGACGGGACAGGGGTTGTTCAGCCCCAGCATTTT.

This chain links TRBV7-9 with TRBJ1-1, with TRBD1 matching over 8 bases. This CDR3 contains 14 residues. CDR1 and CDR2 (germline): SEHNR, FQNEAQ (reference sequence). V gave up 6 bases and J gave up 1 base; unmatched junction bases: 4. CDR3 nucleotides: TGTGCCAGCAGTTGGACAGGGAAGAACACTGAAGCTTTCTTT. Residues: CASSWTGKNTEAFF.

V and J are TRBV7-2 and TRBJ2-3, with TRBD2 matching over 12 bases. The V gene end was trimmed by 4 bases and the J gene end by 5 bases; junction bases not matched to a gene: 7. The CDR3 has 16 amino acids. Germline V CDR1 and CDR2: SGHTA, FQGNSA. CDR3 region: CASSSRLAGDGDTQYF. DNA for the CDR3: TGTGCCAGCAGCTCACGACTAGCGGGGGATGGAGATACGCAGTATTTT.

The rearrangement uses TRBV7-9 and TRBJ1-2; no clear D gene. V lost 6 bases to trimming and J lost 8 bases, with 19 bases between them. CDR3 length: 14 residues. Per germline, CDR1 SEHNR and CDR2 FQNEAQ (reference sequence). The CDR3 spells CASRQGLFGGGYTF. The CDR3, as DNA: TGTGCCAGCAGACAAGGACTGTTTGGAGGGGGCTACACCTTC.

The V and J genes are TRBV27 and TRBJ2-7; D ambiguous. The V end lost 3 bases, the J end lost 4 bases, and 13 bases lay between the germline ends. The CDR3 totals 14 residues. Germline values: CDR1 MNHEY, CDR2 SMNVEV (reference sequence). The DNA for the CDR3 is TGTGCCAGCAGTTTGGGCCCCGGCCCTTACGAGCAGTACTTC. Protein: CASSLGPGPYEQYF.

Written as DNA, the CDR3 is TGTGCCAGCAGACCCAGGAACCTAAATAATTCACCCCTCCACTTT. Encoded protein: CASRPRNLNNSPLHF. The rearrangement links TRBV27 to TRBJ1-6; no clear D gene. The V gene lost 6 bases and the J gene lost 5 bases, with 14 bases spanning the gap. Germline CDR1 MNHEY, CDR2 SMNVEV (reference sequence). The CDR3 is 15 residues long.

This chain links TRBV4-3 with TRBJ1-1, with no clear D. The CDR3 covers 16 residues. Germline V gives CDR1 LGHNA, CDR2 YSLEER. Trimming removed 4 bases at V and 2 bases at J, with 17 bases between. The CDR3 DNA follows: TGCGCCAGCAGCCCGGCCCTCGCGGGAAGTAACACTGAAGCTTTCTTT. Translating gives CASSPALAGSNTEAFF.